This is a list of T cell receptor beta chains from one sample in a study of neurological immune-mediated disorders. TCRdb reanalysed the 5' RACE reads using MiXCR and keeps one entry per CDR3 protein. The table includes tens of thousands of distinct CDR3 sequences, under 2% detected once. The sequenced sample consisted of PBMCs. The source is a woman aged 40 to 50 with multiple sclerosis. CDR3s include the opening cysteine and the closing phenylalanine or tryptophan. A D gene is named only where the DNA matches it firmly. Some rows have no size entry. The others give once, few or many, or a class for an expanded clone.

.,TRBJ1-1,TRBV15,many,CATSRVAAEAFF,TGTGCCACCAGCAGAGTGGCGGCTGAAGCTTTCTTT
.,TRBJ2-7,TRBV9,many,CASSRALGSPYEQYF,TGTGCCAGCAGCCGGGCCCTTGGCAGTCCCTACGAGCAGTACTTC
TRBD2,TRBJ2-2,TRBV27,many,CASSLYPWSGGGAGELFF,TGTGCCAGCAGTTTATATCCGTGGAGCGGGGGAGGCGCCGGGGAGCTGTTTTTT
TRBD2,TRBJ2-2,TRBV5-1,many,CATTVRGGGPTGELFF,TGCGCCACCACGGTGCGTGGCGGGGGACCAACCGGGGAGCTGTTTTTT
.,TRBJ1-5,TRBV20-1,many,CSARGGPDQPQHF,TGCAGTGCTAGAGGGGGGCCGGATCAGCCCCAGCATTTT
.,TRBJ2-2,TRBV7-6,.,CASSRIGEVGELFF,TGTGCCAGCAGCCGCATAGGGGAGGTCGGGGAGCTGTTTTTT
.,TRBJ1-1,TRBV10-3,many,CAISAFTEAFF,TGTGCCATCAGTGCCTTCACTGAAGCTTTCTTT
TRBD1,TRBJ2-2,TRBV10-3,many,CAIRKGGTENTGELFF,TGTGCCATCAGAAAAGGTGGGACAGAGAACACCGGGGAGCTGTTTTTT
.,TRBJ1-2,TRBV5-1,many,CASSLAGLGDGYTF,TGCGCCAGCAGCTTGGCAGGTCTCGGTGATGGCTACACCTTC
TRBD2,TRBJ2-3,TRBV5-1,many,CASSLVPLAGGYAGTDTQYF,TGCGCCAGCAGCTTGGTGCCTCTAGCGGGGGGTTACGCTGGCACAGATACGCAGTATTTT
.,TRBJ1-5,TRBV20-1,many,CSANRANQPQHF,TGCAGTGCGAACAGGGCCAATCAGCCCCAGCATTTT
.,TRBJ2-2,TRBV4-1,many,CASSQPRESGELFF,TGCGCCAGCAGCCAACCCAGGGAGTCCGGGGAGCTGTTTTTT
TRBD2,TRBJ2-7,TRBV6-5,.,CASSYSGTSVPYEQYF,TGTGCCAGCAGTTACTCGGGGACTAGCGTTCCCTACGAGCAGTACTTC
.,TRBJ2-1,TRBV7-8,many,CASSWTVADLNEQFF,TGTGCCAGCAGCTGGACAGTAGCCGACCTCAATGAGCAGTTCTTC
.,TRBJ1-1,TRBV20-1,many,CSLRRQNTEAFF,TGCAGTCTCCGACGACAGAACACTGAAGCTTTCTTT
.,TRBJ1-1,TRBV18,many,CASSPRQEPRTEAFF,TGTGCCAGCTCACCCAGACAAGAGCCAAGGACTGAAGCTTTCTTT
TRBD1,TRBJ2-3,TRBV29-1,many,CRGQTSTDTQYF,TGCAGGGGACAGACTAGCACAGATACGCAGTATTTT
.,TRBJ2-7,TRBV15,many,CATGVGGIRYEQYF,TGTGCCACCGGGGTTGGAGGGATCCGCTACGAGCAGTACTTC